The 24 T cell receptor beta chains given below trace back to one sample, sequenced in a study of shared clonotypes between healthy human individuals. Using immunoSEQ multiplex PCR, the repertoire was profiled, and TCRdb retains in-frame clones only, with some absent. This table has hundreds of thousands of clones, roughly 97% appearing once. The specimen was naive CD4+ T cells sorted from blood. Subset reported: CD45RA+ positively selected. Receptors were obtained from a woman in her 30s in good health.

V is TRBV19 and J is TRBJ2-7; possible D gene TRBD2, 6 bases. Trimming left V 6 bases short and J 2 bases short, with 17 bases between. This CDR3 is built from 15 residues. Germline lookup yields CDR1 LNHDA and CDR2 SQIVND (reference sequence). CDR3 nucleotides: TGTGCCAGTAGGCCTACCTCCGGGAGCGCCTACGAGCAGTACTTC. Its protein product is CASRPTSGSAYEQYF.

V gene TRBV18 combines with J gene TRBJ2-7; no reliable D call. The CDR3 runs to 13 residues. V was clipped by 0 bases and J by 6 bases, with 9 bases between them. Germline V gene data show CDR1 as KGHSH and CDR2 as LQKENI. CDR3 nucleotides: TGTGCCAGCTCACCACCAGGGAACACCGAGCAGTACTTC. Protein product: CASSPPGNTEQYF.

The chain carries TRBV6-5 and TRBJ2-7; TRBD1 is a possible D gene (6 bases). The V end was cut by 4 bases, the J end by 3 bases, with 10 bases between. The CDR3 length is 13 residues. Germline V CDR1 and CDR2: MNHEY, SVGAGI. The CDR3 loop is CASSLQGRYEQYF. Written as DNA, the CDR3 is TGTGCCAGCAGTTTACAGGGTCGCTACGAGCAGTACTTC.

V and J are TRBV28 and TRBJ1-2; TRBD1 is a possible D gene (5 bases). V lost 5 bases to trimming and J lost 7 bases, with 20 bases between them. The length of the CDR3 is 15 residues. CDR1 is MDHEN and CDR2 is SYDVKM in the germline V gene. The CDR3 DNA is TGTGCCAGCAGTCAACTCAGGTCCGAGAGGGGTGGCTACACCTTC. Residues: CASSQLRSERGGYTF.

V usage is TRBV28 and J usage is TRBJ1-4, with D possibly matching TRBD1 (5 bases). Germline lookup yields CDR1 MDHEN and CDR2 SYDVKM. The CDR3 length is 12 residues. V shed 7 bases and J shed 8 bases, with 11 bases lying between them. CDR3: CASMGRGEKLFF. The CDR3 nucleotides read TGTGCCAGCATGGGACGGGGGGAAAAACTGTTTTTT.

This rearrangement joins TRBV21-1 to TRBJ2-3; TRBD2, the D gene given by the table, was not confirmed from the DNA. TRBV21-1 constitutes a pseudogene. CDR3 length: 15 amino acids. In DNA form, the CDR3 reads TGTGCCAGCAGCAATGTTAGCGGGAGAGGAGATACGCAGTATTTT. Residues: CASSNVSGRGDTQYF.

The rearrangement links TRBV5-1 to TRBJ2-5; no definite D call. TRBJ2-7 matches the DNA end more closely, so the J call is doubtful. CDR3 length: 11 amino acids. Looked up from germline, CDR1 is SGHRS and CDR2 is YFSETQ. The CDR3 DNA follows: TGCGCCAGCCGGCCCCCCTACGAGCAGTACTTC. It codes for CASRPPYEQYF.

This clone is a singleton in its sample. The chain recombines TRBV20-1 with TRBJ2-7; D not certain. The V gene lost 7 bases and the J gene lost 6 bases, with 13 bases spanning the gap. Germline CDR1 is DFQATT and CDR2 is SNEGSKA (reference sequence). The CDR3 totals 11 residues. The CDR3 DNA reads as TGCAGTGAACTTATCTCCCCCGAGCAGTACTTC. As protein: CSELISPEQYF.

This clone has just one count. The CDR3 DNA is TGCGCCAGCAGCGGGACCGGGACAGGTCTCCTCCAGTACTTC. Its translation: CASSGTGTGLLQYF. The gene calls are TRBV5-1 and TRBJ2-7; TRBD1 agrees at 8 bases. CDR1 is SGHRS and CDR2 is YFSETQ in the germline V gene. This CDR3 contains 14 residues. V was clipped by 4 bases and J by 10 bases; unmatched bases: 13.

The chain recombines TRBV7-9 with TRBJ1-1, with a possible D match to TRBD1 (6 bases). V lost 7 bases to trimming and J lost 4 bases, with 16 bases between them. The length of the CDR3 is 14 residues. CDR1 is SEHNR, CDR2 FQNEAQ, per germline (reference sequence). The CDR3 DNA follows: TGTGCCAGCACCAATACAGGGCGTAGCACTGAAGCTTTCTTT. Protein: CASTNTGRSTEAFF.

The chain has TRBV7-6 and TRBJ2-2, with 8 positions matching TRBD2. CDR3 length equals 18 residues. V trimming: 7 bases; J trimming: 0 bases; junction bases outside the gene matches: 13. The V gene's germline CDR1 is SGHVS and CDR2 FNYEAQ. CDR3 protein: CASTYLIAGPPNTGELFF. The CDR3 bases are TGTGCCAGCACCTACTTGATAGCGGGACCTCCGAACACCGGGGAGCTGTTTTTT.

Details on this clone: A read error may produce the germline difference seen at one junction end. At the DNA level, this CDR3 is encoded by other sequences in the same sample as well. DNA of the CDR3: TGTGCCAGCTCCCCACCTGACCAAGAGACCCAGTACTTC. This codes for CASSPPDQETQYF. The chain carries TRBV18 and TRBJ2-5; D unclear. Germline CDR1 and CDR2: KGHSH and LQKENI. The CDR3 runs 13 residues.

The CDR3: CASSSSYSFRDRAKANYGYTF. The DNA of the CDR3 is TGCGCCAGCAGCTCCTCATATTCTTTTCGGGACAGGGCGAAAGCAAACTATGGCTACACCTTC. The chain combines TRBV5-1 with TRBJ1-2; TRBD1 agrees at 9 bases. The CDR3 is 21 residues long. Germline values: CDR1 SGHRS, CDR2 YFSETQ. J gave up 2 bases and V 3 bases, and 23 bases lay outside the gene matches.

This chain connects TRBV15 to TRBJ1-5; 7 bases are a match to TRBD1. Trimming at V came to 2 bases and at J to 8 bases, leaving 9 bases not matched to a gene. The germline gives CDR1 LNHNV, CDR2 YYDKDF (reference sequence). CDR3 length: 15 residues. In DNA form, the CDR3 reads TGTGCCACCAGCAGAACCCGACAGGGTAGGGAGCCCCAGCATTTT. Protein product: CATSRTRQGREPQHF.

This chain links TRBV28 with TRBJ2-1, with 9 bases aligning to TRBD2. This CDR3 is built from 16 residues. Per the germline V gene, CDR1 is MDHEN and CDR2 is SYDVKM. Trimming cost V 3 bases and J 5 bases; bases outside gene matches: 8. The CDR3 DNA reads as TGTGCCAGCAGTTTCGCAGTGACTAGCGGAGACAATGAGCAGTTCTTC. As protein: CASSFAVTSGDNEQFF.

The rearrangement joins TRBV29-1 to TRBJ2-2; 13 bases fit TRBD2. The CDR3 has 16 residues. J lost 6 bases, V lost 7 bases, and 11 bases had no gene match. Germline loops: CDR1 SQVTM, CDR2 ANQGSEA. In DNA, the CDR3 is TGCAGCGCGGGCCCGACTAGCGGGAGGTTTCCCGGGGAGCTGTTTTTT. Translation: CSAGPTSGRFPGELFF.

V gene TRBV14 combines with J gene TRBJ2-5, with D possibly being TRBD1 or TRBD2 (5 bases each). Germline CDR1 reads SGHDN; CDR2 reads FVKESK. V was cut by 3 bases and J by 2 bases, with 13 bases left in between. The CDR3 is 15 residues long. This CDR3 is CASSHIGTQQETQYF. CDR3 sequence (DNA): TGTGCCAGCAGCCATATAGGGACCCAACAAGAGACCCAGTACTTC. Drawing the rest from reference TRBV14 and TRBJ2-5, the complete variable domain is EAGVTQFPSHSVIEKGQTVTLRCDPISGHDNLYWYRRVMGKEIKFLLHFVKESKQDESGMPNNRFLAERTGGTYSTLKVQPAELEDSGVYFCASSHIGTQQETQYFGPGTRLLVL.

A single count supports this clone. The chain is built from TRBV18 and TRBJ1-4; D uncertain. Germline CDR1 KGHSH, CDR2 LQKENI. The V end was cut by 1 base, the J end by 7 bases, with 13 bases between. The CDR3 is made up of 15 amino acids. In nucleotides, the CDR3 is TGTGCCAGCTCACCACGAAGTGAGCAGGCTGAAAAACTGTTTTTT. Amino acid sequence: CASSPRSEQAEKLFF.

This rearrangement joins TRBV5-6 to TRBJ2-5, with TRBD1 as a possible D gene (5 bases). CDR3 length equals 12 residues. V gave up 2 bases and J gave up 7 bases, with 9 bases separating them. Germline V gene sequence: CDR1 SGHDT, CDR2 YYEEEE. The CDR3 here is CASSFRVATQYF. The CDR3 DNA reads as TGTGCCAGCAGCTTCAGGGTGGCGACCCAGTACTTC.

The genes are TRBV5-1 and TRBJ2-1, with TRBD2 matching 8 bases. V lost 2 bases, J lost 2 bases, and 6 bases stayed unmatched. Germline CDR1 reads SGHRS; CDR2 reads YFSETQ. The CDR3 length is 16 residues. CDR3 DNA sequence: TGCGCCAGCAGCTTCGGGTCGGGAGGGACCTACAATGAGCAGTTCTTC. Translating gives CASSFGSGGTYNEQFF.

The chain recombines TRBV11-2 with TRBJ1-5; D unclear. Trimming shortened V by 1 base and J by 3 bases, and 10 bases separated the two germline ends. Looked up from germline, CDR1 is SGHAT and CDR2 is FQNNGV. This CDR3 comprises 15 residues. In DNA form, the CDR3 reads TGTGCCAGCAGCTTAGGGAACAGAAACAATCAGCCCCAGCATTTT. This codes for CASSLGNRNNQPQHF.

The count of this clone is one. CDR3 nucleotides: TGCAGCGCTACCGGGGCTAGCGGACAGAACGAGCAGTACTTC. Translation gives CSATGASGQNEQYF. The chain is built from TRBV29-1 and TRBJ2-5; possibly TRBD2 for D (7 bases). With the DNA end fitting TRBJ2-7 better, the J assignment may be wrong. CDR3 length: 14 amino acids. Germline CDR1 SQVTM, CDR2 ANQGSEA.

This clone is a singleton in its sample. This chain uses TRBV5-1 with TRBJ2-7; 7 bases fit TRBD2. The CDR3 covers 14 residues. With V trimmed by 4 bases and J by 5 bases, 9 bases remained unmatched. Germline CDR1 SGHRS, CDR2 YFSETQ. The chain's CDR3 is CASSLSGTIHEQYF. The CDR3 coding sequence is TGCGCCAGCAGCCTATCCGGGACTATCCACGAGCAGTACTTC.

The rearrangement uses TRBV6-6 and TRBJ2-7, with a tentative D call TRBD2 (5 bases). The CDR3 contains 14 residues. V lost 2 bases to trimming and J lost 0 bases, with 8 bases between them. The V gene's germline CDR1 is MNHNY and CDR2 SVGAGI (reference sequence). In DNA, the CDR3 is TGTGCCAGCAGTTACCGAGGGAGCTCCTACGAGCAGTACTTC. Its protein product is CASSYRGSSYEQYF.